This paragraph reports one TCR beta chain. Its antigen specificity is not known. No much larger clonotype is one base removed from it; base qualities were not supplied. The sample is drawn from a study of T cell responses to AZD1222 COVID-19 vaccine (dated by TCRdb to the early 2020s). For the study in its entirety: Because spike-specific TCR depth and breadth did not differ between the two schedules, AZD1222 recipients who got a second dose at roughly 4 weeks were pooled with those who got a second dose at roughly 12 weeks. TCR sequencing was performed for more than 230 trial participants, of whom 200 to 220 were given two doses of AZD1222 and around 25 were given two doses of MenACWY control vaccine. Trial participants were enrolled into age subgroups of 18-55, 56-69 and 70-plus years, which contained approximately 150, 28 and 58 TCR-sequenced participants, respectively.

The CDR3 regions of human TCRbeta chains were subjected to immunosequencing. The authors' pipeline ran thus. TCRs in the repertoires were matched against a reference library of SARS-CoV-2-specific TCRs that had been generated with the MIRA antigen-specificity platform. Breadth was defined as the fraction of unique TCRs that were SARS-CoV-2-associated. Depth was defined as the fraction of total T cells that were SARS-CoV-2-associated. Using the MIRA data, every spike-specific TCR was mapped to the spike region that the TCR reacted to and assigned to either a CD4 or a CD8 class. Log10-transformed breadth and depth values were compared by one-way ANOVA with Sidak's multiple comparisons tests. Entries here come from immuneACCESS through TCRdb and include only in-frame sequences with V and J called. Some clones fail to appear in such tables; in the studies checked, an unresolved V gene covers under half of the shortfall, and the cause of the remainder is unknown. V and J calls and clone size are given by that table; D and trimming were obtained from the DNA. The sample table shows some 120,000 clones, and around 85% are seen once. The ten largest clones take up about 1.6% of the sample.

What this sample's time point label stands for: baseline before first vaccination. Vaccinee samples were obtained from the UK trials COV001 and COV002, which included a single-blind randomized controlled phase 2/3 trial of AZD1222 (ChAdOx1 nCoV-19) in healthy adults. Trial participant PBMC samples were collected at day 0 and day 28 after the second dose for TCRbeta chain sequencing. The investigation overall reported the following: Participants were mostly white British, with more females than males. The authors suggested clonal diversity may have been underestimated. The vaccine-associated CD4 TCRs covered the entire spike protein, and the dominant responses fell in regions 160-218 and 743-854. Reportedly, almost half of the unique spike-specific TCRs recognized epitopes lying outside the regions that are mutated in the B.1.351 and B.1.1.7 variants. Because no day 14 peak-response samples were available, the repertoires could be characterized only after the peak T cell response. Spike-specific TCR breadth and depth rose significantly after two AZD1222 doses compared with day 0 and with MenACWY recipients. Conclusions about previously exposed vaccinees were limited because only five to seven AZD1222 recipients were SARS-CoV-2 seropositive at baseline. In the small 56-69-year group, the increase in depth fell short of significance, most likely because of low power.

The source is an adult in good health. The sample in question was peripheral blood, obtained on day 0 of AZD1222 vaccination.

CDR3 protein: CASSLAGGLQGEQYF. The DNA sequence reads TGTGCCAGCAGCTTAGCGGGAGGGCTTCAAGGCGAGCAGTACTTC. The rearrangement combines TRBV7-2 with TRBJ2-7; 7 bases in the middle match TRBD2. CDR1 and CDR2, looked up from the germline V gene, are SGHTA and FQGNSA. Trimming accounts for 0 bases at V and 6 bases at J, while the number of junction bases matched to no gene is 8. The CDR3 holds 15 amino acids from the cysteine to the phenylalanine. This entry keeps only the CDR3 DNA: 45 bases, framed from base 1.